Below are 13 T cell receptor beta chains sequenced from a single sample in a study of shared clonotypes between healthy human individuals. Measured with immunoSEQ multiplex PCR; TCRdb has only the in-frame clones, and not every one. The profile shows 2.3 million or so clones, approximately 93% of them singletons. The source material was naive CD4+ T cells from PBMCs. Documented subset: CD45RA+ positively selected. The source is a man aged 18 to 35 in good health. Some clones in this sample may be carry-over from other donors' samples.

The chain employs TRBV7-3 and TRBJ2-1, with 7 bases lining up with TRBD2. CDR3 length equals 14 residues. J was trimmed by 8 bases and V by 1 base; bases with no gene match: 5. CDR1 is SGHTA, CDR2 FQGTGA, per germline. CDR3 nucleotides: TGTGCCAGCAGCTTAATGAGGACTAGAGATGAGCAGTTCTTC. Its translation is CASSLMRTRDEQFF.

The chain employs TRBV4-3 and TRBJ1-4; no clear D. The V and J ends lost 2 bases and 0 bases respectively, with 13 bases between them. Germline V lookup: CDR1 LGHNA, CDR2 YSLEER. The CDR3 covers 17 residues. The CDR3 here is CASSQSFSVATNEKLFF. The CDR3 nucleotides are TGCGCCAGCAGCCAATCGTTCAGTGTTGCAACTAATGAAAAACTGTTTTTT.

J is TRBJ2-2 and V is TRBV15; maybe TRBD2 (6 bases). CDR3 length: 14 amino acids. Per the germline V gene, CDR1 is LNHNV and CDR2 is YYDKDF (reference sequence). V lost 8 bases and J lost 1, with 11 bases in between. The DNA of the CDR3 is TGTGCCACCGGTAGCGGACTGAACACCGGGGAGCTGTTTTTT. It is translated as CATGSGLNTGELFF.

This chain links TRBV6-6 with TRBJ2-1; the D call may be TRBD1 or TRBD2 (5 bases each). Per the germline V gene, CDR1 is MNHNY and CDR2 is SVGAGI (reference sequence). Trimming shortened V by 2 bases and J by 2 bases, and 13 bases separated the two germline ends. The CDR3 is made up of 16 amino acids. CDR3 loop: CASSYPRDATYNEQFF. For the CDR3, the DNA is TGTGCCAGCAGTTACCCCCGGGACGCCACCTACAATGAGCAGTTCTTC.

This chain connects TRBV28 to TRBJ2-3, with a possible D match to TRBD2 (6 bases). Germline CDR1 reads MDHEN; CDR2 reads SYDVKM. V lost 7 bases to trimming and J lost 2 bases, with 19 bases between them. CDR3 length: 16 residues. The CDR3 loop reads CASTTLAGILTDTQYF. The DNA of the CDR3 is TGTGCCAGCACCACACTGGCGGGGATCCTCACAGATACGCAGTATTTT. Based on the CDR3 plus reference TRBV28 and TRBJ2-3, the full variable domain is DVKVTQSSRYLVKRTGEKVFLECVQDMDHENMFWYRQDPGLGLRLIYFSYDVKMKEKGDIPEGYSVSREKKERFSLILESASTNQTSMYLCASTTLAGILTDTQYFGPGTRLTVL.

V and J are TRBV7-2 and TRBJ2-2; no clear D. The V and J ends lost 4 bases and 6 bases respectively, with 12 bases between them. The CDR3 is 14 amino acids. The V gene's germline CDR1 is SGHTA and CDR2 FQGNSA. The CDR3 sequence is CASSSIDTPGELFF. In DNA, the CDR3 is TGTGCCAGCAGCTCCATCGACACACCCGGGGAGCTGTTTTTT.

This chain connects TRBV5-6 to TRBJ2-7; 11 bases map to TRBD2. With 5 bases clipped from V and 6 bases from J, the junction kept 10 bases outside the gene matches. Germline loops: CDR1 SGHDT, CDR2 YYEEEE. The CDR3 has 15 amino acids. The CDR3 spells CASSSIAGGIGEQYF. The CDR3 nucleotides are TGTGCCAGCAGTTCTATAGCGGGAGGGATCGGCGAGCAGTACTTC.

As regards this clone: This sample includes further DNA sequences coding for the same CDR3. The rearrangement links TRBV30 to TRBJ2-5; the D gene is possibly TRBD1 (5 bases). CDR1 is GTSNPN and CDR2 is SVGIG in the germline V gene (reference sequence). The CDR3 contains 13 residues. Trimming took off 0 bases at V and 4 bases at J, with 9 bases between the two ends. This CDR3 reads CAWSVGVGETQYF. As DNA, the CDR3 is TGTGCCTGGAGTGTAGGGGTGGGAGAGACCCAGTACTTC.

J is TRBJ2-7 and V is TRBV19; 8 bases line up with TRBD2. Germline assignment: CDR1 LNHDA and CDR2 SQIVND (reference sequence). The CDR3 totals 15 residues. Trimming took 4 bases from V and 2 from J; bases not matched to a gene: 7. The CDR3 region is CASSTQRESAYEQYF. CDR3 coding DNA: TGTGCCAGTAGTACTCAGCGGGAGTCCGCCTACGAGCAGTACTTC.

The rearrangement uses TRBV7-3 and TRBJ2-7; 8 positions agree with TRBD2. The CDR3 contains 16 residues. J was trimmed by 0 bases and V by 5 bases; bases with no gene match: 9. Looked up from germline, CDR1 is SGHTA and CDR2 is FQGTGA. In nucleotides, the CDR3 is TGTGCCAGCAGCCCCCGGGGGGGGCTAATCTCCTACGAGCAGTACTTC. Translation: CASSPRGGLISYEQYF.

The V gene is TRBV28, the J gene TRBJ1-5; D gene uncertain. The CDR3 runs 12 residues. Looked up from germline, CDR1 is MDHEN and CDR2 is SYDVKM. The V gene lost 4 bases and the J gene lost 4 bases, with 5 bases spanning the gap. The CDR3 sequence: CASSSFNQPQHF. The CDR3 DNA follows: TGTGCCAGCAGTTCGTTTAATCAGCCCCAGCATTTT.

This clone was observed a few times. This sequence joins TRBV2 and TRBJ2-5; 8 positions match TRBD2. The CDR3 contains 14 residues. In germline, CDR1 is SNHLY, CDR2 FYNNEI. With 5 bases clipped from V and 5 bases from J, the junction kept 7 bases outside the gene matches. CDR3 bases: TGTGCCAGCAGTCCGACTAGCGTGAGGGAGACCCAGTACTTC. Translating it yields CASSPTSVRETQYF.

This clone appeared once. The chain carries TRBV18 and TRBJ2-7; D gene ambiguous. Per germline, CDR1 KGHSH and CDR2 LQKENI. Trimming stripped 5 bases from V and 2 bases from J, with 4 bases between. The CDR3 is made up of 11 amino acids. The CDR3 DNA reads TGTGCCAGCTCAGCCCCCTACGAGCAGTACTTC. Translated, it gives CASSAPYEQYF.